Many counts were recorded for the clone carrying this T cell receptor (beta chain). What it recognizes is unknown. The source material, RNA transcripts, was used to amplify TCR beta CDR3 regions. HTBI primers were used for first-round RT-PCR of the TCR CDR3. TCRdb fed the multiplex PCR reads into MiXCR, producing one record per CDR3 protein. The sample has about 460,000 distinct CDR3 sequences; under 25% are singletons. The data were taken from a study of T cells in Graves' hyperthyroidism and ophthalmopathy. Study-wide results and limits: Progression to ophthalmopathy was predicted a median of approximately seven months early. A 13 V-J signature model discriminated ophthalmopathy versus stable hyperthyroidism.

The CDR3 sequence is 13 residues long. Deletions cut 2 bases from V and 10 bases from J, with 9 bases between. It was uncontrolled infection, other autoimmune disease, pregnancy or lactation that excluded patients. The chain couples TRBV12-3 or TRBV12-4 to TRBJ1-6, with no clear D. The source is a woman in her 70s with Graves' ophthalmopathy. The sequenced sample consisted of blood. CDR3 DNA sequence: TGTGCCAGCAGTTTATACCAGGACTCACCCCTCCACTTT. Translated: CASSLYQDSPLHF.